The present T cell receptor (beta chain) was sequenced within a study of OX40 agonist ivuxolimab in advanced cancers. Germline V gene sequence: CDR1 LNHNV, CDR2 YYDKDF (reference sequence). The V segment lost 0 bases and the J segment 5 bases; nucleotides outside the gene matches: 5. The CDR3 totals 16 residues. Data came from immunoSEQ multiplex PCR; TCRdb stores just in-frame clones and leaves some out. The sample yields approximately 61,000 clones, 89% seen once. This rearrangement joins TRBV15 to TRBJ2-1, with 9 bases lining up with TRBD2. The source was CD4+ or CD8+ T cells sorted from blood, collected in a trial of the OX40 agonist ivuxolimab. This receptor was taken from an adult with an advanced solid tumor such as melanoma, head and neck, liver or kidney cancer. The CDR3 here is CATSRDRSGRHNEQFF. The CDR3 coding sequence is TGTGCCACCAGCAGAGACCGCAGCGGGAGGCACAATGAGCAGTTCTTC.